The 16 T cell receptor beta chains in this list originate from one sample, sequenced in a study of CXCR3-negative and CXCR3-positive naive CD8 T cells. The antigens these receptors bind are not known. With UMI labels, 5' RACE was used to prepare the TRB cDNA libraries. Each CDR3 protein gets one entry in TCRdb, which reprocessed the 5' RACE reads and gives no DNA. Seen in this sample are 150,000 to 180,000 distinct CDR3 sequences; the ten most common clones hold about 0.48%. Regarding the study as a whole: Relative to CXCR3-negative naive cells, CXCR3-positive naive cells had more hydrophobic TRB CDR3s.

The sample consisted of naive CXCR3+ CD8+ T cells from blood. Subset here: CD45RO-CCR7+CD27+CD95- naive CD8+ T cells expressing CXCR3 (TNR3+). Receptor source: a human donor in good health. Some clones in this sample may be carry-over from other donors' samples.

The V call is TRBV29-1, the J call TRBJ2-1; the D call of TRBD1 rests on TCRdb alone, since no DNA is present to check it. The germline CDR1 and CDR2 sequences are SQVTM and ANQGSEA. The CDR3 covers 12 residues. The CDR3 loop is CSGGTGTLEQFF.

The CDR3 region is CASSASLGQSLINYGYTF. This chain joins TRBV5-1 and TRBJ1-2. Germline V gene lookup returns CDR1 SGHRS and CDR2 YFSETQ. This CDR3 contains 18 residues.

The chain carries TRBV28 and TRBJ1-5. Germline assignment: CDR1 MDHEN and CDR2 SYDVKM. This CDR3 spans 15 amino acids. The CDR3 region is CASSLLVGYNQPQHF.

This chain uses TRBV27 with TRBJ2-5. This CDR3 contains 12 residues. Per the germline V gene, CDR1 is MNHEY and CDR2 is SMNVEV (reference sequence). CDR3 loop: CASSWGGETQYF.

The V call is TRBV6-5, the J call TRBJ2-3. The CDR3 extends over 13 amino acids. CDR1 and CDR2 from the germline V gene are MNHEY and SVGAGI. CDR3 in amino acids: CASSYLSTDTQYF.

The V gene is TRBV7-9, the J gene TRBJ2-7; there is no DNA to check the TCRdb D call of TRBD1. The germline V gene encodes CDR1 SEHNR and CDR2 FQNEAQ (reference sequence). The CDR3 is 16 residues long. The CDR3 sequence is CASSLVAGTGTYEQYF.

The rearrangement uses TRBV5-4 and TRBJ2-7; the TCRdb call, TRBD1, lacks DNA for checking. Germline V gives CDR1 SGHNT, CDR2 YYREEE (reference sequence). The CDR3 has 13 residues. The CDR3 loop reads CASSSPPSGEQYF.

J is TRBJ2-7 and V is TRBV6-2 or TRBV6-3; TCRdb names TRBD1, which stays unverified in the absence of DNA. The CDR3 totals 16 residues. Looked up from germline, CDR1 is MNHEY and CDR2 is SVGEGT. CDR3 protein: CASSYPRTGGRDEQYF.

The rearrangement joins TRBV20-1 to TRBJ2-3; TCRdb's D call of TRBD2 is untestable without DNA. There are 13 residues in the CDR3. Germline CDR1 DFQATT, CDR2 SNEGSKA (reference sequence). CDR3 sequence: CSAGASATDTQYF.

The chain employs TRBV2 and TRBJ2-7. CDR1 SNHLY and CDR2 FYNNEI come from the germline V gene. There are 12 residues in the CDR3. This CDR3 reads CASSGQPNEQYF. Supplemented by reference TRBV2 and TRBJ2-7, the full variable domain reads EPEVTQTPSHQVTQMGQEVILRCVPISNHLYFYWYRQILGQKVEFLVSFYNNEISEKSEIFDDQFSVERPDGSNFTLKIRSTKLEDSAMYFCASSGQPNEQYFGPGTRLTVT.

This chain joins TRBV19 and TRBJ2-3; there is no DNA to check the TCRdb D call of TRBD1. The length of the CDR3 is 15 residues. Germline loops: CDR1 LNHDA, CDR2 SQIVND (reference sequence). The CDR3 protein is CASTLGQGLGDTQYF.

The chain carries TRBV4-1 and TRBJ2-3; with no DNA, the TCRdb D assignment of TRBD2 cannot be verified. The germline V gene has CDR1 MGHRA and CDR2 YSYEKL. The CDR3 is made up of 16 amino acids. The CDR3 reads CASSQEGGRGADTQYF.

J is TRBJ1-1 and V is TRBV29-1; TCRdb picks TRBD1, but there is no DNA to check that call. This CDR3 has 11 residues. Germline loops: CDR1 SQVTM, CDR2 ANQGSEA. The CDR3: CSVAPGTEAFF.

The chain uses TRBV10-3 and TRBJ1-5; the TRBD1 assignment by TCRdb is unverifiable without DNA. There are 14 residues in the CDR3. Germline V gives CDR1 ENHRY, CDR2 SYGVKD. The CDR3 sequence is CAIKAGQGDQPQHF.

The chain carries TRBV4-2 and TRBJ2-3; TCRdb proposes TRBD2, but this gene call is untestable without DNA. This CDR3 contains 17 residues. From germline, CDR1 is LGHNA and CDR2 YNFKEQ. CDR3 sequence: CASSQGTSAGGTDTQYF.

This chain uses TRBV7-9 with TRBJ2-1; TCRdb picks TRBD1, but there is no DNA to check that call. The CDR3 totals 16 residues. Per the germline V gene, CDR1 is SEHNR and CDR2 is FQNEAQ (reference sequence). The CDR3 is CASSDGERVVYNEQFF.